This entry lists 21 T cell receptor beta chains sequenced from one sample in a study of regulatory T cells in long-lasting Graves disease. Noted time point: persistent/refractory GD, antithyroid drugs over 5 years with positive TRAb. Extracted PBMC RNA gave rise to the TCR library. Combining iRepertoire HTBI primers with Arm-PCR of CDR3 regions, the authors built TCR beta libraries. TCRdb called the multiplex PCR reads again in MiXCR, with one record for every CDR3 protein. The sample yields roughly 400,000 distinct CDR3 sequences, less than 25% seen once. The sample was peripheral blood mononuclear cells (PBMCs), taken when the disease was refractory, from a patient treated with antithyroid drugs. The receptor source for this set is a female donor with Graves disease.

The chain employs TRBV5-5 and TRBJ2-6; 10 nucleotides align to TRBD1. CDR1 and CDR2 (germline): SGHKS, YYEKEE (reference sequence). This CDR3 has 20 residues. The junction had 16 bases not matched to a gene; V was cut back by 5 bases and J by 2 bases. CDR3 protein: CASRSHHRTGGGTGANVLTF. The CDR3 DNA sequence: TGTGCCAGCAGATCACACCACCGGACAGGGGGGGGGACTGGGGCCAACGTCCTGACTTTC.

This clonotype has just a few counts. The chain combines TRBV7-2 with TRBJ1-2; possible D gene TRBD1, 6 bases. This CDR3 is built from 13 residues. CDR1 is SGHTA, CDR2 FQGNSA, per germline. Trimming shortened V by 2 bases and J by 8 bases, and 12 bases separated the two germline ends. The CDR3 loop reads CASSLRRGGGYTF. The CDR3 DNA follows: TGTGCCAGCAGCTTACGCAGGGGAGGAGGCTACACCTTC.

The chain employs TRBV30 and TRBJ2-7; weak D call: TRBD2 (7 bases). V lost 7 bases and J lost 4, with 17 bases in between. The CDR3 is 13 amino acids. Germline lookup yields CDR1 GTSNPN and CDR2 SVGIG (reference sequence). The CDR3 loop is CALLHREGYEQYF. CDR3 sequence (DNA): TGTGCCTTGCTTCACAGGGAGGGATACGAGCAGTACTTC.

This chain joins TRBV6-2 or TRBV6-3 and TRBJ1-4; D is perhaps TRBD1 (5 bases). The CDR3 sequence is 17 residues long. Deletions cut 4 bases from V and 0 bases from J, with 15 bases between. Germline V gives CDR1 MNHEY, CDR2 SVGEGT. This chain's CDR3 is CASSFAWMGATNEKLFF. CDR3 DNA: TGTGCCAGCAGTTTCGCCTGGATGGGGGCAACTAATGAAAAACTGTTTTTT.

CDR3 region: CASSQYPGGNYEQYF. The CDR3, as DNA: TGTGCCAGCAGCCAATACCCAGGGGGAAACTACGAGCAGTACTTC. This sequence joins TRBV3-1 and TRBJ2-7, with 7 bases identical to TRBD1. CDR1 LGHDT and CDR2 YNNKEL come from the germline V gene (reference sequence). CDR3 length: 15 amino acids. Losses at the gene ends were 2 bases for V and 3 bases for J; bases not matched to a gene: 7.

This clonotype was detected many times. This sequence joins TRBV12-3 or TRBV12-4 and TRBJ2-2; D unresolved. The CDR3 is 14 amino acids. V was clipped by 6 bases and J by 3 bases, with 11 bases between them. The chain's CDR3 is CASSRTSYTGELFF. The CDR3 coding sequence is TGTGCCAGCAGCCGTACCAGCTACACCGGGGAGCTGTTTTTT.

The count of this clonotype is one. This chain joins TRBV7-2 and TRBJ2-3; D is ambiguous. Looked up from germline, CDR1 is SGHTA and CDR2 is FQGNSA. This CDR3 contains 17 residues. V was pared by 1 base and J by 6 bases, with 20 bases between. For the CDR3, the DNA is TGTGCCAGCAGCTTAGTCCGAGGCGGTGGAACGCCGGATACGCAGTATTTT. Residues: CASSLVRGGGTPDTQYF. Full variable domain (outside the CDR3, taken from reference TRBV7-2 and TRBJ2-3): GAGVSQSPSNKVTEKGKDVELRCDPISGHTALYWYRQSLGQGLEFLIYFQGNSAPDKSGLPSDRFSAERTGGSVSTLTIQRTQQEDSAVYLCASSLVRGGGTPDTQYFGPGTRLTVL.

This clonotype turned up a few times. CDR3 sequence reads: CSASSGGSYGYTF. CDR3 nucleotides: TGCAGTGCTAGTTCAGGGGGCAGCTATGGCTACACCTTC. The chain links TRBV20-1 to TRBJ1-2; 8 nucleotides agree with TRBD1. The V gene's germline CDR1 is DFQATT and CDR2 SNEGSKA (reference sequence). CDR3 length: 13 residues. V trimming: 3 bases; J trimming: 4 bases; junction bases outside the gene matches: 4.

This clonotype was observed a handful of times. In nucleotides, the CDR3 is TGTGCCTGGAGTGTTCTTACCTCCTACGAGCAGTACTTC. Residues: CAWSVLTSYEQYF. The V and J genes are TRBV30 and TRBJ2-7; D gene uncertain. The CDR3 covers 13 residues. Germline V lookup: CDR1 GTSNPN, CDR2 SVGIG (reference sequence). V lost 0 bases, J lost 0 bases, and 6 bases lay in between.

The sample holds many counts of this clonotype. The chain uses TRBV2 and TRBJ1-1; D may be TRBD1 (5 bases). V gave up 1 base and J gave up 1 base, with 10 bases separating them. The V gene's germline CDR1 is SNHLY and CDR2 FYNNEI. CDR3 length equals 15 residues. CDR3 sequence (DNA): TGTGCCAGCAGTGAAGTGGCAGGGTGGAACACTGAAGCTTTCTTT. As protein: CASSEVAGWNTEAFF.

This clonotype was seen repeatedly, ten times or more. The chain uses TRBV12-3 or TRBV12-4 and TRBJ2-5; 7 bases map to TRBD1. The CDR3 spans 13 residues. With V trimmed by 6 bases and J by 3 bases, 4 bases remained unmatched. CDR3 amino acids: CASRTGVEETQYF. The CDR3 DNA follows: TGTGCCAGCAGAACAGGGGTAGAAGAGACCCAGTACTTC.

The genes are TRBV5-1 and TRBJ2-7; the match to TRBD1 covers 9 bases. CDR3 length: 14 amino acids. After removal of 6 bases from V and 7 bases from J, the junction contained 11 bases not matched to a gene. The germline V gene has CDR1 SGHRS and CDR2 YFSETQ. For the CDR3, the DNA is TGCGCCAGCAAAAACCGGGACAGGGATGGGGAGCAGTACTTC. Translating it yields CASKNRDRDGEQYF.

This clonotype was seen only a few times. The chain recombines TRBV7-9 with TRBJ2-2, with 9 bases aligning to TRBD1. CDR1 is SEHNR, CDR2 FQNEAQ, per germline (reference sequence). The CDR3 extends over 15 amino acids. With V trimmed by 4 bases and J by 3 bases, 3 bases remained unmatched. CDR3 in amino acids: CASSSGQGYTGELFF. CDR3 bases: TGTGCCAGCAGCTCGGGACAGGGCTACACCGGGGAGCTGTTTTTT.

The V and J genes are TRBV2 and TRBJ1-1, with unresolved D. The CDR3 length is 15 residues. CDR1 is SNHLY, CDR2 FYNNEI, per germline. V gave up 7 bases and J gave up 1 base, with 16 bases separating them. DNA for the CDR3: TGTGCCAGCATGAAGACGCTCGGGGAGAACACTGAAGCTTTCTTT. It yields the protein CASMKTLGENTEAFF.

Here the CDR3 DNA reads TGTGCCAGTAGAACTAAGACAGAAGCCACTGAAAAACTGTTTTTT. Encoded protein: CASRTKTEATEKLFF. The chain uses TRBV19 and TRBJ1-4; D possibly corresponds to TRBD1 (5 bases). V lost 6 bases to trimming and J lost 7 bases, with 18 bases between them. The CDR3 totals 15 residues. Germline lookup yields CDR1 LNHDA and CDR2 SQIVND (reference sequence).

This clonotype came up a few times. The rearrangement uses TRBV20-1 and TRBJ1-1; 7 bases fit TRBD1. The CDR3 is 11 amino acids. J gave up 8 bases and V 5 bases, and 5 bases lay outside the gene matches. The germline gives CDR1 DFQATT, CDR2 SNEGSKA (reference sequence). CDR3 protein: CSAPGTAEAFF. CDR3 sequence (DNA): TGCAGTGCTCCTGGGACAGCCGAAGCTTTCTTT.

This clonotype appeared many times. CDR3 nucleotides: TGTGCCAGCAGTGAAGGACCGAACTATGGCTACACCTTC. Residues: CASSEGPNYGYTF. The V and J genes are TRBV2 and TRBJ1-2, with D hard to call. V was clipped by 1 base and J by 2 bases, with 5 bases between them. The CDR3 has 13 residues. Looked up from germline, CDR1 is SNHLY and CDR2 is FYNNEI.

This chain connects TRBV2 to TRBJ2-3; maybe TRBD1 (6 bases). The CDR3 is 15 residues long. Germline loops: CDR1 SNHLY, CDR2 FYNNEI. V gave up 2 bases and J gave up 0 bases, with 9 bases separating them. The CDR3 is CASSEHRASTDTQYF. CDR3 nucleotide sequence: TGTGCCAGCAGTGAACACAGGGCCAGCACAGATACGCAGTATTTT.

This clonotype was seen repeatedly, ten times or more. The chain couples TRBV28 to TRBJ1-2; D call uncertain. Germline V CDR1 and CDR2: MDHEN, SYDVKM. Between the trimmed V and J ends, which lost 6 bases and 4 bases, there was a span of 15 bases. This CDR3 is 14 amino acids long. The CDR3: CASSPETGGYGYTF. In DNA, the CDR3 is TGTGCCAGCAGCCCGGAGACTGGAGGCTATGGCTACACCTTC.

This clonotype was recorded many times. The rearrangement joins TRBV20-1 to TRBJ2-5, with TRBD2 identical over 10 bases. V dropped 1 base and J dropped 2; count of bases not matched to a gene: 4. Germline V gene data show CDR1 as DFQATT and CDR2 as SNEGSKA (reference sequence). CDR3 length: 15 residues. In DNA form, the CDR3 reads TGCAGTGCTAGAGGACTAGCGGGTACACAAGAGACCCAGTACTTC. Amino acids: CSARGLAGTQETQYF.

The sample holds a few counts of this clonotype. The rearrangement links TRBV18 to TRBJ1-3, with D unclear. V lost 2 bases to trimming and J lost 0 bases, with 11 bases between them. Germline loops: CDR1 KGHSH, CDR2 LQKENI. CDR3 size: 16 residues. For the CDR3, the DNA is TGTGCCAGCTCACCATCCGTACCCAACTCTGGAAACACCATATATTTT. It is translated as CASSPSVPNSGNTIYF.